The sequence of this T cell receptor (beta chain) was determined in a study of blood T cell repertoires in COVID-19. On the study more broadly: COVID-19 samples from acute and convalescent phases originated in the United States, Italy and Spain.

The CDR3 extends over 17 amino acids. The V segment lost 3 bases and the J segment 2 bases; nucleotides outside the gene matches: 10. Germline assignment: CDR1 LNHDA and CDR2 SQIVND (reference sequence). Per the original methods: For nucleated cells, counts were estimated from reference gene primer amplification. Assay used: immunoSEQ multiplex PCR; TCRdb lists only in-frame clones, some missing. V and J calls and clone size are copied from that table; D and trimming were computed from the DNA. The repertoire holds some 14,000 clones, with over 80% as singletons. This TCR derives from a middle-aged man with active COVID-19. This chain connects TRBV19 to TRBJ2-1; 7 bases map to TRBD1. Sequenced: peripheral blood. The CDR3 protein is CASSISQEGQTYNEQFF. The CDR3 DNA sequence: TGTGCCAGTAGTATTTCCCAAGAGGGACAGACCTACAATGAGCAGTTCTTC.